Listed below are T cell receptor beta chains from one sample, sequenced in a study of T cells in Graves' hyperthyroidism and ophthalmopathy. In TCRdb, the multiplex PCR reads were re-called with MiXCR into one record per CDR3 protein. The data show 600,000 to 800,000 distinct CDR3 sequences, approximately 40% seen once. Sequenced sample: blood. The receptors were gathered from a middle-aged woman with Graves' hyperthyroidism. Both conserved end residues are part of each CDR3. The D gene is left open where the match is weak. Clone size is not always given. Where it is, it says once, few, many or a class for expanded clones.

cdr3_aa: CSARDPRGLRDTEAFF; cdr3_nt: TGCAGTGCTAGAGATCCGAGGGGGCTCCGAGACACTGAAGCTTTCTTT; d_call: TRBD1; v_call: TRBV20-1; clone_size: -; cdr3_length: 16; j_call: TRBJ1-1
cdr3_aa: CSASPWTSVPDTQYF; cdr3_nt: TGCAGTGCTAGCCCCTGGACTAGCGTACCAGATACGCAGTATTTT; d_call: TRBD2; v_call: TRBV20-1; clone_size: few; cdr3_length: 15; j_call: TRBJ2-3
cdr3_aa: CASSPLPSLGTGELFF; cdr3_nt: TGTGCCAGCAGTCCTCTCCCTAGTTTGGGCACCGGGGAGCTGTTTTTT; d_call: -; v_call: TRBV6-1; clone_size: -; cdr3_length: 16; j_call: TRBJ2-2
cdr3_aa: CASSFEGVTEAFF; cdr3_nt: TGTGCCAGCAGTTTTGAAGGGGTCACTGAAGCTTTCTTT; d_call: -; v_call: TRBV12-3/TRBV12-4; clone_size: few; cdr3_length: 13; j_call: TRBJ1-1
cdr3_aa: CASSSSGATYGYTF; cdr3_nt: TGTGCCAGCAGCTCTAGCGGGGCGACCTATGGCTACACCTTC; d_call: -; v_call: TRBV11-2; clone_size: -; cdr3_length: 14; j_call: TRBJ1-2
cdr3_aa: CASSTYTGERYEQYF; cdr3_nt: TGTGCCAGCAGCACCTACACCGGGGAGCGGTACGAGCAGTACTTC; d_call: -; v_call: TRBV7-2; clone_size: -; cdr3_length: 15; j_call: TRBJ2-7
cdr3_aa: CASSQGDSTGLGGYTF; cdr3_nt: TGTGCCAGCAGCCAAGGCGACTCGACAGGTCTTGGTGGCTACACCTTC; d_call: -; v_call: TRBV14; clone_size: few; cdr3_length: 16; j_call: TRBJ1-2
cdr3_aa: CVSSLVGAGLNEQYF; cdr3_nt: TGTGTCAGCAGCTTAGTGGGGGCTGGGTTAAACGAGCAGTACTTC; d_call: -; v_call: TRBV7-9; clone_size: -; cdr3_length: 15; j_call: TRBJ2-7
cdr3_aa: CASSHGGEGIYEQYF; cdr3_nt: TGTGCCAGCAGCCACGGGGGGGAGGGCATATACGAGCAGTACTTC; d_call: TRBD2; v_call: TRBV13; clone_size: -; cdr3_length: 15; j_call: TRBJ2-7
cdr3_aa: CASSGLGDSVADTQYF; cdr3_nt: TGTGCCAGCAGTGGACTGGGGGACAGTGTGGCAGATACGCAGTATTTT; d_call: TRBD1; v_call: TRBV25-1; clone_size: few; cdr3_length: 16; j_call: TRBJ2-3
cdr3_aa: CASTLWEETQYF; cdr3_nt: TGTGCCAGCACCCTGTGGGAAGAGACCCAGTACTTC; d_call: -; v_call: TRBV5-8; clone_size: many; cdr3_length: 12; j_call: TRBJ2-5
cdr3_aa: CAISEAGLAGAQETQYF; cdr3_nt: TGTGCCATCAGTGAGGCCGGACTAGCGGGGGCCCAAGAGACCCAGTACTTC; d_call: TRBD2; v_call: TRBV10-3; clone_size: -; cdr3_length: 17; j_call: TRBJ2-5
cdr3_aa: CASSPRPSGSNYGYTF; cdr3_nt: TGCGCCAGCAGTCCACGACCGTCAGGGTCTAACTATGGCTACACCTTC; d_call: -; v_call: TRBV5-1; clone_size: few; cdr3_length: 16; j_call: TRBJ1-2
cdr3_aa: CAAAPGTGKSEQYF; cdr3_nt: TGTGCCGCAGCGCCGGGGACAGGTAAAAGTGAGCAGTACTTC; d_call: TRBD1; v_call: TRBV10-2; clone_size: -; cdr3_length: 14; j_call: TRBJ2-7
cdr3_aa: CASSQMDRGLYGYTF; cdr3_nt: TGCGCCAGCAGCCAAATGGACAGGGGACTCTATGGCTACACCTTC; d_call: TRBD1; v_call: TRBV4-3; clone_size: few; cdr3_length: 15; j_call: TRBJ1-2
cdr3_aa: CASSWGSNTGELFF; cdr3_nt: TGTGCCAGCAGCTGGGGATCGAACACCGGGGAGCTGTTTTTT; d_call: -; v_call: TRBV6-6; clone_size: many; cdr3_length: 14; j_call: TRBJ2-2
cdr3_aa: CASSVAGDLSYEQYF; cdr3_nt: TGTGCCAGCAGCGTAGCAGGGGACCTCTCCTACGAGCAGTACTTC; d_call: -; v_call: TRBV9; clone_size: few; cdr3_length: 15; j_call: TRBJ2-7
cdr3_aa: CASSLSAGQGSSGNTIYF; cdr3_nt: TGCGCCAGCAGCCTCTCCGCGGGGCAGGGAAGCTCTGGAAACACCATATATTTT; d_call: -; v_call: TRBV5-1; clone_size: -; cdr3_length: 18; j_call: TRBJ1-3
cdr3_aa: CSARDLRGQGAEEQYF; cdr3_nt: TGCAGTGCTAGAGATCTGAGGGGACAGGGGGCAGAAGAGCAGTACTTC; d_call: TRBD1; v_call: TRBV20-1; clone_size: -; cdr3_length: 16; j_call: TRBJ2-7
cdr3_aa: CASSQDLSPTGLYGYTF; cdr3_nt: TGCGCCAGCAGCCAAGATCTCTCCCCGACAGGACTGTATGGCTACACCTTC; d_call: -; v_call: TRBV4-3; clone_size: few; cdr3_length: 17; j_call: TRBJ1-2
cdr3_aa: CASSREVVLEGTEAFF; cdr3_nt: TGTGCCAGCAGCAGGGAGGTCGTATTAGAAGGTACTGAAGCTTTCTTT; d_call: -; v_call: TRBV6-1; clone_size: -; cdr3_length: 16; j_call: TRBJ1-1
cdr3_aa: CASSLVGETYEQYF; cdr3_nt: TGTGCCAGCAGCTTAGTCGGGGAAACCTACGAGCAGTACTTC; d_call: -; v_call: TRBV7-8; clone_size: many; cdr3_length: 14; j_call: TRBJ2-7
cdr3_aa: CASRQDYTGELFF; cdr3_nt: TGCGCCAGCAGACAGGACTACACCGGGGAGCTGTTTTTT; d_call: -; v_call: TRBV5-1; clone_size: many; cdr3_length: 13; j_call: TRBJ2-2
cdr3_aa: CASSLQGATHEQYF; cdr3_nt: TGTGCCAGCAGCTTACAGGGGGCAACCCACGAGCAGTACTTC; d_call: TRBD1; v_call: TRBV7-2; clone_size: -; cdr3_length: 14; j_call: TRBJ2-7
cdr3_aa: CASSQDLWTGSSSQYF; cdr3_nt: TGTGCCAGCAGCCAAGATCTCTGGACGGGGTCTTCTAGCCAGTACTTC; d_call: -; v_call: TRBV14; clone_size: -; cdr3_length: 16; j_call: TRBJ2-5
cdr3_aa: CASSRTGEGYEQYF; cdr3_nt: TGTGCCAGCTCACGGACAGGGGAAGGCTACGAGCAGTACTTC; d_call: TRBD1; v_call: TRBV18; clone_size: few; cdr3_length: 14; j_call: TRBJ2-7
cdr3_aa: CSYSMRGLAEAFF; cdr3_nt: TGCAGTTACTCGATGAGGGGGCTGGCTGAAGCTTTCTTT; d_call: TRBD1; v_call: TRBV29-1; clone_size: -; cdr3_length: 13; j_call: TRBJ1-1
cdr3_aa: CASSPHYAGTSGPGANVLTF; cdr3_nt: TGTGCCAGCAGCCCTCATTACGCAGGGACTAGCGGGCCCGGGGCCAACGTCCTGACTTTC; d_call: TRBD2; v_call: TRBV14; clone_size: -; cdr3_length: 20; j_call: TRBJ2-6
cdr3_aa: CASSSQGGGRSQETQYF; cdr3_nt: TGTGCCAGCAGTTCACAAGGTGGCGGGAGGTCCCAAGAGACCCAGTACTTC; d_call: TRBD2; v_call: TRBV7-2; clone_size: few; cdr3_length: 17; j_call: TRBJ2-5
cdr3_aa: CASSSPGLARSGELFF; cdr3_nt: TGTGCCAGCAGCTCACCGGGACTAGCGCGTTCCGGGGAGCTGTTTTTT; d_call: TRBD2; v_call: TRBV7-9; clone_size: many; cdr3_length: 16; j_call: TRBJ2-2
cdr3_aa: CASRRTASSYNSPLHF; cdr3_nt: TGTGCCAGCAGGCGGACAGCGAGCTCCTATAATTCACCCCTCCACTTT; d_call: -; v_call: TRBV7-2; clone_size: many; cdr3_length: 16; j_call: TRBJ1-6
cdr3_aa: CASSLVSRGDTEAFF; cdr3_nt: TGTGCCAGCAGCTTAGTTAGCAGGGGAGACACTGAAGCTTTCTTT; d_call: -; v_call: TRBV7-2; clone_size: -; cdr3_length: 15; j_call: TRBJ1-1
cdr3_aa: CASREGGSPLHF; cdr3_nt: TGTGCCAGCAGGGAGGGCGGGTCACCCCTCCACTTT; d_call: -; v_call: TRBV27; clone_size: -; cdr3_length: 12; j_call: TRBJ1-6
cdr3_aa: CSVRQLYEQYF; cdr3_nt: TGCAGCGTTCGGCAGCTCTACGAGCAGTACTTC; d_call: -; v_call: TRBV29-1; clone_size: few; cdr3_length: 11; j_call: TRBJ2-7
cdr3_aa: CASSTPTGAMNTEREVNQPQHF; cdr3_nt: TGTGCCAGTAGTACCCCGACAGGGGCAATGAACACTGAAAGGGAAGTAAATCAGCCCCAGCATTTT; d_call: TRBD1; v_call: TRBV19; clone_size: -; cdr3_length: 22; j_call: TRBJ1-5
cdr3_aa: CSVGGVSANF; cdr3_nt: TGCAGCGTTGGTGGGGTTAGCGCCAATTTT; d_call: -; v_call: TRBV29-1; clone_size: few; cdr3_length: 10; j_call: TRBJ1-1
cdr3_aa: CASSFQLNTGELFF; cdr3_nt: TGTGCCAGCAGTTTTCAGCTCAACACCGGGGAGCTGTTTTTT; d_call: -; v_call: TRBV12-3/TRBV12-4; clone_size: many; cdr3_length: 14; j_call: TRBJ2-2
cdr3_aa: CASSRVRRGSTGELFF; cdr3_nt: TGTGCCAGCAGCCGAGTTCGTCGGGGCTCGACCGGGGAGCTGTTTTTT; d_call: -; v_call: TRBV7-7; clone_size: few; cdr3_length: 16; j_call: TRBJ2-2
cdr3_aa: CASSQASGLYEQYF; cdr3_nt: TGTGCCAGCAGCCAGGCTAGCGGACTTTACGAGCAGTACTTC; d_call: TRBD2; v_call: TRBV5-6; clone_size: few; cdr3_length: 14; j_call: TRBJ2-7
cdr3_aa: CSVEALGRNYGYTF; cdr3_nt: TGCAGCGTTGAAGCCTTGGGGCGGAACTATGGCTACACCTTC; d_call: -; v_call: TRBV29-1; clone_size: many; cdr3_length: 14; j_call: TRBJ1-2
cdr3_aa: CATSRQDREGYTF; cdr3_nt: TGTGCCACCAGCAGGCAAGACCGGGAGGGCTACACCTTC; d_call: -; v_call: TRBV15; clone_size: -; cdr3_length: 13; j_call: TRBJ1-2
cdr3_aa: CASSSLTVQGYTF; cdr3_nt: TGTGCCAGCAGTTCCCTCACGGTCCAGGGCTACACCTTC; d_call: -; v_call: TRBV12-3/TRBV12-4; clone_size: many; cdr3_length: 13; j_call: TRBJ1-2
cdr3_aa: CATEGAGSNQPQHF; cdr3_nt: TGTGCCACGGAGGGGGCGGGAAGCAATCAGCCCCAGCATTTT; d_call: TRBD1; v_call: TRBV24-1; clone_size: -; cdr3_length: 14; j_call: TRBJ1-5
cdr3_aa: CASSPWRGFRPNTEAFF; cdr3_nt: TGTGCCAGCAGCCCATGGCGAGGGTTCAGACCTAACACTGAAGCTTTCTTT; d_call: -; v_call: TRBV6-1; clone_size: -; cdr3_length: 17; j_call: TRBJ1-1
cdr3_aa: CASSPDGNQETQYF; cdr3_nt: TGTGCCAGCAGTCCCGATGGGAACCAAGAGACCCAGTACTTC; d_call: -; v_call: TRBV6-1; clone_size: -; cdr3_length: 14; j_call: TRBJ2-5
cdr3_aa: CASSQQGTDAVETQYF; cdr3_nt: TGTGCCAGCAGCCAACAGGGGACGGACGCGGTAGAGACCCAGTACTTC; d_call: TRBD1; v_call: TRBV7-3; clone_size: many; cdr3_length: 16; j_call: TRBJ2-5
cdr3_aa: CASSYDSSYGYTF; cdr3_nt: TGTGCCAGCAGTTATGACAGTAGCTATGGCTACACCTTC; d_call: -; v_call: TRBV7-2; clone_size: -; cdr3_length: 13; j_call: TRBJ1-2
cdr3_aa: CASSQEWRAVGYTF; cdr3_nt: TGTGCCAGCAGCCAAGAATGGAGAGCCGTTGGCTACACCTTC; d_call: -; v_call: TRBV5-4; clone_size: -; cdr3_length: 14; j_call: TRBJ1-2
cdr3_aa: CSVHDRMNTEAFF; cdr3_nt: TGCAGCGTTCATGACAGGATGAACACTGAAGCTTTCTTT; d_call: -; v_call: TRBV29-1; clone_size: many; cdr3_length: 13; j_call: TRBJ1-1
cdr3_aa: CASSVGPTLGQPQHF; cdr3_nt: TGTGCCAGCAGTGTCGGACCAACCTTGGGTCAGCCCCAGCATTTT; d_call: -; v_call: TRBV2; clone_size: many; cdr3_length: 15; j_call: TRBJ1-5